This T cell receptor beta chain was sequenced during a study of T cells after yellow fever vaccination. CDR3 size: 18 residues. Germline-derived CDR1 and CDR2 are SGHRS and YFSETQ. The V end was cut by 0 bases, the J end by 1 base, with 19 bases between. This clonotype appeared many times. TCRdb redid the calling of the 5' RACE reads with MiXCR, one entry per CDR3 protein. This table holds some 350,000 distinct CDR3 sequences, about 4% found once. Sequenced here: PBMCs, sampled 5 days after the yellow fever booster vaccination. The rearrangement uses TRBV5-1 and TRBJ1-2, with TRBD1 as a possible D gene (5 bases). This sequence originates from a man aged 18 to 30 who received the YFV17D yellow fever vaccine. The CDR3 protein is CASSLAYSTTGLNYGYTF. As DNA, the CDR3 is TGCGCCAGCAGCTTGGCATATTCGACCACAGGCCTTAACTATGGCTACACCTTC.